The rows below give T cell receptor beta chains drawn from one sample of a study of T cells in Graves' hyperthyroidism and ophthalmopathy. TCRdb passed the multiplex PCR reads through MiXCR, listing each CDR3 protein once. The sample yields around 340,000 distinct CDR3 sequences, 15% to 20% seen once. The sequenced sample consisted of blood. These TCRs come from a woman between 50 and 59 years old with Graves' hyperthyroidism. Each CDR3 is given with its conserved first and last residue. The order of the fields is clone size, J gene, D gene, V gene, CDR3 DNA, CDR3 protein. The D gene is left open where the match is weak. Clone size is given for some rows only: seen once, a few or many times, or a class if the clone is expanded.

clone size: -
J gene: TRBJ2-1
D gene: -
V gene: TRBV20-1
CDR3 DNA: TGCAGTGCTAGAGATCTCGGTCGGGGCGCTAAATCGGACAATGAGCAGTTCTTC
CDR3 protein: CSARDLGRGAKSDNEQFF

clone size: once
J gene: TRBJ1-2
D gene: TRBD1
V gene: TRBV5-1
CDR3 DNA: TGCGCCAGCAGCCAAAGACAGGGGGCCGGGTTACGTGGCTACACCTTC
CDR3 protein: CASSQRQGAGLRGYTF

clone size: -
J gene: TRBJ2-2
D gene: TRBD2
V gene: TRBV7-2
CDR3 DNA: TGTGCCAGCAGCCCCGGGGGGTTCCAGCGGGGGAACACCGGGGAGCTGTTTTTT
CDR3 protein: CASSPGGFQRGNTGELFF

clone size: -
J gene: TRBJ2-5
D gene: TRBD2
V gene: TRBV11-2
CDR3 DNA: TGTGCCAGCAGCTTACTCTTAATCGAGACTAGCGGACACAAGGACTTC
CDR3 protein: CASSLLLIETSGHKDF

clone size: -
J gene: TRBJ2-7
D gene: TRBD2
V gene: TRBV10-1
CDR3 DNA: TGCGCCAGCAGTGAAATGGGACTAGCGGGCCGCGAGCAGTACTTC
CDR3 protein: CASSEMGLAGREQYF

clone size: many
J gene: TRBJ2-1
D gene: TRBD2
V gene: TRBV28
CDR3 DNA: TGTGCCAGCAGTTTAGTTCAGAGGACTAGGTACAATGAGCAGTTCTTC
CDR3 protein: CASSLVQRTRYNEQFF

clone size: many
J gene: TRBJ2-1
D gene: -
V gene: TRBV6-1
CDR3 DNA: TGTGCCAGCAGTGAGGGTCAATACAATGAGCAGTTCTTC
CDR3 protein: CASSEGQYNEQFF

clone size: -
J gene: TRBJ2-6
D gene: -
V gene: TRBV10-3
CDR3 DNA: TGTGCCAGCGCCCGGGACTCTGGGGCCAACGTCCTGACTTTC
CDR3 protein: CASARDSGANVLTF

clone size: -
J gene: TRBJ1-2
D gene: TRBD1
V gene: TRBV27
CDR3 DNA: TGTGCCAGTCGGACAGGCTATGGCTACACCTTC
CDR3 protein: CASRTGYGYTF

clone size: many
J gene: TRBJ1-3
D gene: -
V gene: TRBV3-1
CDR3 DNA: TGTGCCAGCAGCCAAGATTCGGGGGGAAACACCATATATTTT
CDR3 protein: CASSQDSGGNTIYF

clone size: -
J gene: TRBJ1-1
D gene: TRBD1
V gene: TRBV7-9
CDR3 DNA: TGTGCCAGCAGCCCGACAACAGGGGGCCTGAACACTGAAGCTTTCTTT
CDR3 protein: CASSPTTGGLNTEAFF

clone size: few
J gene: TRBJ1-5
D gene: -
V gene: TRBV2
CDR3 DNA: TGTGCCAGCAGTGGCTCAAGCGATCAGCCCCAGCATTTT
CDR3 protein: CASSGSSDQPQHF

clone size: many
J gene: TRBJ2-7
D gene: TRBD2
V gene: TRBV20-1
CDR3 DNA: TGCAGTGCTAGAGGTGGGAGGGCCAGCGAGCAGTACTTC
CDR3 protein: CSARGGRASEQYF

clone size: few
J gene: TRBJ2-5
D gene: TRBD2
V gene: TRBV20-1
CDR3 DNA: TGCAGCATCGGGACTAGCGTAGGTGGTGAGACCCAGTACTTC
CDR3 protein: CSIGTSVGGETQYF

clone size: -
J gene: TRBJ2-2
D gene: TRBD1
V gene: TRBV20-1
CDR3 DNA: TGCAGTGCTACCAGAAGGGGGCAAAGTGTCGGGGAGCTGTTTTTT
CDR3 protein: CSATRRGQSVGELFF

clone size: -
J gene: TRBJ2-5
D gene: -
V gene: TRBV29-1
CDR3 DNA: TGCAGCGTTGCTTTGCGGGTGATCCAAGAGACCCAGTACTTC
CDR3 protein: CSVALRVIQETQYF

clone size: -
J gene: TRBJ2-2
D gene: TRBD1
V gene: TRBV29-1
CDR3 DNA: TGCAGCGCAAAAATATGGGACAGAAACACCGGGGAGCTGTTTTTT
CDR3 protein: CSAKIWDRNTGELFF

clone size: few
J gene: TRBJ2-2
D gene: -
V gene: TRBV28
CDR3 DNA: TGTGCCAGCACTAAGTGGGGCACCGGGGAGCTGTTTTTT
CDR3 protein: CASTKWGTGELFF

clone size: few
J gene: TRBJ1-4
D gene: TRBD1
V gene: TRBV20-1
CDR3 DNA: TGCAGTGCTAGTGCGGGACAGGGGTTGCAAAAACTGTTTTTT
CDR3 protein: CSASAGQGLQKLFF